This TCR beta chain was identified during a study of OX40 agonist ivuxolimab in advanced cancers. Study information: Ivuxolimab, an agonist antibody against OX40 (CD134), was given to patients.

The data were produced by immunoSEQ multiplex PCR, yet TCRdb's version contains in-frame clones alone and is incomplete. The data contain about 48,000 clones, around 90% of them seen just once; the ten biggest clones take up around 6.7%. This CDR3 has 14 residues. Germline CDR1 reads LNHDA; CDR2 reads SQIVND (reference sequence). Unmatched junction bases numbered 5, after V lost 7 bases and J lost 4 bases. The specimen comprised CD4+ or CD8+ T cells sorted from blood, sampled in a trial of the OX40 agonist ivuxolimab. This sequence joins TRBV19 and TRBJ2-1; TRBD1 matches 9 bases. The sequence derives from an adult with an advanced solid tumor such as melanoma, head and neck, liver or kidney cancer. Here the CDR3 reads CASTRDRDYNEQFF. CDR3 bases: TGTGCCAGTACCCGGGACAGGGATTACAATGAGCAGTTCTTC.